These T cell receptor beta chains were read from a single sample in a study of shared clonotypes between healthy human individuals. Using immunoSEQ multiplex PCR, the repertoire was profiled, and TCRdb retains in-frame clones only, with some absent. The sample shows about 2.4 million clones, approximately 90% of them seen only once. The sequenced sample consisted of naive CD4+ T cells sorted from blood. The receptors were gathered from a man aged 18 to 29 in good health. Each CDR3 is given with its conserved first and last residue. Each record gives: clone size, D gene, J gene, V gene, CDR3 length, CDR3 protein, CDR3 DNA. The D gene is left open where the match is weak. Only some rows state a clone size, as once, few, many or a class for expanded clones.

clone size: NA; D gene: NA; J gene: TRBJ1-4; V gene: TRBV2; CDR3 length: 14; CDR3 protein: CASREDRSIEKLFF; CDR3 DNA: TGTGCCAGCAGAGAAGACAGGAGTATTGAAAAACTGTTTTTT
clone size: NA; D gene: NA; J gene: TRBJ2-1; V gene: TRBV5-1; CDR3 length: 12; CDR3 protein: CASSLPSKEQFF; CDR3 DNA: TGCGCCAGCAGCTTGCCGTCTAAAGAGCAGTTCTTC
clone size: NA; D gene: NA; J gene: TRBJ1-2; V gene: TRBV9; CDR3 length: 15; CDR3 protein: CASSARGSLPYGYTF; CDR3 DNA: TGTGCCAGCAGCGCCCGGGGGAGTCTACCCTATGGCTACACCTTC
clone size: few; D gene: TRBD1; J gene: TRBJ2-2; V gene: TRBV19; CDR3 length: 14; CDR3 protein: CASSTTGATGELFF; CDR3 DNA: TGTGCCAGTAGCACTACAGGGGCCACCGGGGAGCTGTTTTTT
clone size: few; D gene: NA; J gene: TRBJ1-2; V gene: TRBV19; CDR3 length: 13; CDR3 protein: CASSIERQFGYTF; CDR3 DNA: TGTGCCAGTAGTATAGAGCGCCAGTTCGGCTACACCTTC
clone size: NA; D gene: TRBD1; J gene: TRBJ1-6; V gene: TRBV30; CDR3 length: 19; CDR3 protein: CAWSVGKHGLGTGDSPLHF; CDR3 DNA: TGTGCCTGGAGTGTGGGGAAACATGGCCTCGGGACAGGGGATTCACCCCTCCACTTT
clone size: NA; D gene: TRBD1; J gene: TRBJ1-6; V gene: TRBV9; CDR3 length: 15; CDR3 protein: CASSVGQGDYSPLHF; CDR3 DNA: TGTGCCAGCAGCGTAGGACAGGGGGATTATTCACCCCTCCACTTT
clone size: NA; D gene: TRBD2; J gene: TRBJ2-7; V gene: TRBV11-2; CDR3 length: 14; CDR3 protein: CASSFGRGAYEQYF; CDR3 DNA: TGTGCCAGCAGCTTCGGACGGGGGGCCTACGAGCAGTACTTC
clone size: once; D gene: TRBD1; J gene: TRBJ2-7; V gene: TRBV28; CDR3 length: 15; CDR3 protein: CASSSSGQGTYEQYF; CDR3 DNA: TGTGCCAGCAGTTCCTCGGGACAGGGCACCTACGAGCAGTACTTC
clone size: NA; D gene: NA; J gene: TRBJ2-7; V gene: TRBV9; CDR3 length: 14; CDR3 protein: CASSKKTDPYEQYF; CDR3 DNA: TGTGCCAGCAGCAAAAAGACAGACCCCTACGAGCAGTACTTC
clone size: NA; D gene: TRBD2; J gene: TRBJ2-7; V gene: TRBV5-1; CDR3 length: 16; CDR3 protein: CASSLGLAGTQYEQYF; CDR3 DNA: TGCGCCAGCAGCTTAGGACTAGCGGGGACGCAGTACGAGCAGTACTTC
clone size: few; D gene: NA; J gene: TRBJ1-5; V gene: TRBV18; CDR3 length: 12; CDR3 protein: CASSPGNQPQHF; CDR3 DNA: TGTGCCAGCTCACCTGGCAATCAGCCCCAGCATTTT
clone size: NA; D gene: TRBD2; J gene: TRBJ2-7; V gene: TRBV7-9; CDR3 length: 15; CDR3 protein: CASSPRAGFEKEQYF; CDR3 DNA: TGTGCCAGCAGTCCAAGAGCGGGATTTGAAAAGGAGCAGTACTTC
clone size: NA; D gene: NA; J gene: TRBJ1-1; V gene: TRBV10-2; CDR3 length: 16; CDR3 protein: CASSGQGPGFGTEAFF; CDR3 DNA: TGCGCCAGCAGTGGGCAAGGGCCAGGTTTTGGCACTGAAGCTTTCTTT
clone size: NA; D gene: NA; J gene: TRBJ1-1; V gene: TRBV20-1; CDR3 length: 10; CDR3 protein: CSARADGAFF; CDR3 DNA: TGCAGTGCTAGAGCTGACGGAGCTTTCTTT
clone size: NA; D gene: NA; J gene: TRBJ1-4; V gene: TRBV19; CDR3 length: 13; CDR3 protein: CASSQGSAEKLFF; CDR3 DNA: TGTGCCAGTAGTCAGGGGTCAGCTGAAAAACTGTTTTTT
clone size: NA; D gene: NA; J gene: TRBJ1-2; V gene: TRBV7-9; CDR3 length: 12; CDR3 protein: CASSLSGYGYTF; CDR3 DNA: TGTGCCAGCAGCTTGAGCGGATATGGCTACACCTTC
clone size: few; D gene: NA; J gene: TRBJ1-1; V gene: TRBV7-9; CDR3 length: 12; CDR3 protein: CASSSGGTEAFF; CDR3 DNA: TGTGCCAGCTCGTCCGGGGGCACTGAAGCTTTCTTT
clone size: NA; D gene: NA; J gene: TRBJ1-5; V gene: TRBV27; CDR3 length: 15; CDR3 protein: CASRRAGYSNQPQHF; CDR3 DNA: TGTGCCAGCAGACGGGCGGGGTATAGCAATCAGCCCCAGCATTTT
clone size: NA; D gene: NA; J gene: TRBJ2-1; V gene: TRBV5-6; CDR3 length: 14; CDR3 protein: CASTQDRMDNEQFF; CDR3 DNA: TGTGCCAGCACCCAGGACCGCATGGACAATGAGCAGTTCTTC
clone size: NA; D gene: NA; J gene: TRBJ1-3; V gene: TRBV18; CDR3 length: 15; CDR3 protein: CASSPKTEAGNTIYF; CDR3 DNA: TGTGCCAGCTCACCAAAGACAGAGGCTGGAAACACCATATATTTT
clone size: once; D gene: NA; J gene: TRBJ2-2; V gene: TRBV6-5; CDR3 length: 13; CDR3 protein: CAALGRNTGELFF; CDR3 DNA: TGTGCCGCACTGGGACGGAACACCGGGGAGCTGTTTTTT
clone size: NA; D gene: NA; J gene: TRBJ1-2; V gene: TRBV5-1; CDR3 length: 13; CDR3 protein: CASSFTNANGYTF; CDR3 DNA: TGCGCCAGCAGCTTTACGAATGCTAATGGCTACACCTTC
clone size: NA; D gene: TRBD2; J gene: TRBJ2-1; V gene: TRBV10-3; CDR3 length: 13; CDR3 protein: CAIERESYNEQFF; CDR3 DNA: TGTGCCATCGAGCGGGAGTCCTACAATGAGCAGTTCTTC
clone size: NA; D gene: NA; J gene: TRBJ2-7; V gene: TRBV6-1; CDR3 length: 11; CDR3 protein: CASSGFHEQYF; CDR3 DNA: TGTGCCAGCAGTGGTTTCCACGAGCAGTACTTC
clone size: NA; D gene: NA; J gene: TRBJ2-7; V gene: TRBV27; CDR3 length: 16; CDR3 protein: CASSPLGRYLSYEQYF; CDR3 DNA: TGTGCCAGCAGTCCCCTGGGCAGGTACCTCTCCTACGAGCAGTACTTC
clone size: NA; D gene: NA; J gene: TRBJ1-3; V gene: TRBV7-8; CDR3 length: 15; CDR3 protein: CASSLITSSGNTIYF; CDR3 DNA: TGTGCCAGCAGCTTAATAACGTCCTCTGGAAACACCATATATTTT
clone size: NA; D gene: NA; J gene: TRBJ1-2; V gene: TRBV5-1; CDR3 length: 15; CDR3 protein: CASSLAAGTNYGYTF; CDR3 DNA: TGCGCCAGCAGCTTGGCGGCAGGGACTAACTATGGCTACACCTTC
clone size: NA; D gene: TRBD2; J gene: TRBJ2-1; V gene: TRBV6-5; CDR3 length: 13; CDR3 protein: CASSSRGSSEQFF; CDR3 DNA: TGTGCCAGCAGTTCGCGCGGGAGCAGTGAGCAGTTCTTC
clone size: NA; D gene: TRBD1; J gene: TRBJ1-5; V gene: TRBV7-2; CDR3 length: 14; CDR3 protein: CASSSTGYNQPQHF; CDR3 DNA: TGTGCCAGCAGCTCGACAGGGTATAATCAGCCCCAGCATTTT
clone size: NA; D gene: NA; J gene: TRBJ1-1; V gene: TRBV30; CDR3 length: 14; CDR3 protein: CAFQRPPQDTEAFF; CDR3 DNA: TGTGCCTTCCAGCGCCCCCCGCAGGACACTGAAGCTTTCTTT
clone size: NA; D gene: NA; J gene: TRBJ1-1; V gene: TRBV18; CDR3 length: 13; CDR3 protein: CASSRLMNTEAFF; CDR3 DNA: TGTGCCAGCTCACGGCTCATGAACACTGAAGCTTTCTTT
clone size: few; D gene: TRBD1; J gene: TRBJ1-1; V gene: TRBV10-3; CDR3 length: 13; CDR3 protein: CAIGTGVNTEAFF; CDR3 DNA: TGTGCCATCGGAACAGGGGTGAACACTGAAGCTTTCTTT
clone size: NA; D gene: TRBD1; J gene: TRBJ2-3; V gene: TRBV10-3; CDR3 length: 17; CDR3 protein: CAISGWGQGPGTDTQYF; CDR3 DNA: TGTGCCATCAGTGGATGGGGACAGGGGCCGGGCACAGATACGCAGTATTTT
clone size: NA; D gene: TRBD1; J gene: TRBJ2-7; V gene: TRBV2; CDR3 length: 14; CDR3 protein: CASSATGGYDEQYF; CDR3 DNA: TGTGCCAGCAGTGCGACAGGGGGTTATGACGAGCAGTACTTC
clone size: NA; D gene: TRBD1; J gene: TRBJ2-7; V gene: TRBV7-2; CDR3 length: 15; CDR3 protein: CASSARTGASYEQYF; CDR3 DNA: TGTGCCAGCAGCGCCCGGACAGGGGCCTCCTACGAGCAGTACTTC
clone size: NA; D gene: TRBD1; J gene: TRBJ2-3; V gene: TRBV7-9; CDR3 length: 13; CDR3 protein: CASVTNPDREKYF; CDR3 DNA: TGTGCCAGCGTAACCAACCCGGACAGGGAAAAGTATTTT
clone size: NA; D gene: NA; J gene: TRBJ1-2; V gene: TRBV30; CDR3 length: 12; CDR3 protein: CAWSRGNYGYTF; CDR3 DNA: TGTGCCTGGAGTCGGGGTAACTATGGCTACACCTTC
clone size: NA; D gene: NA; J gene: TRBJ1-1; V gene: TRBV9; CDR3 length: 14; CDR3 protein: CASSARGSNTEAFF; CDR3 DNA: TGTGCCAGCAGCGCCAGGGGCTCGAACACTGAAGCTTTCTTT
clone size: once; D gene: NA; J gene: TRBJ2-1; V gene: TRBV11-3; CDR3 length: 15; CDR3 protein: CASSLRVVPYNEQFF; CDR3 DNA: TGTGCCAGCAGCTTAAGGGTAGTCCCCTACAATGAGCAGTTCTTC
clone size: NA; D gene: NA; J gene: TRBJ1-4; V gene: TRBV7-9; CDR3 length: 14; CDR3 protein: CASSSPGVGEKLFF; CDR3 DNA: TGTGCCAGCAGTTCCCCGGGGGTTGGAGAAAAACTGTTTTTT
clone size: NA; D gene: NA; J gene: TRBJ2-3; V gene: TRBV11-2; CDR3 length: 14; CDR3 protein: CASSIPTGTDTQYF; CDR3 DNA: TGTGCCAGCAGCATACCGACCGGCACAGATACGCAGTATTTT
clone size: NA; D gene: NA; J gene: TRBJ2-5; V gene: TRBV4-1; CDR3 length: 15; CDR3 protein: CASSQDKDSQETQYF; CDR3 DNA: TGCGCCAGCAGCCAAGATAAGGACAGTCAAGAGACCCAGTACTTC
clone size: NA; D gene: NA; J gene: TRBJ1-2; V gene: TRBV30; CDR3 length: 18; CDR3 protein: CAWSVRWGTTFANYGYTF; CDR3 DNA: TGTGCCTGGAGTGTACGCTGGGGAACGACATTCGCTAACTATGGCTACACCTTC
clone size: NA; D gene: NA; J gene: TRBJ2-1; V gene: TRBV11-1; CDR3 length: 15; CDR3 protein: CASSRSGPTRNEQFF; CDR3 DNA: TGTGCCAGCAGCCGCTCGGGACCCACTAGGAATGAGCAGTTCTTC